Listed here is a single T cell receptor (beta chain). Seattle participants joined during active infection and were tracked over time. This sample is drawn from a study of blood T cell repertoires in COVID-19. Source study methods: Amplification with reference gene primers provided the estimates of nucleated cell counts. Here immunoSEQ multiplex PCR was the method, and the copy in TCRdb shows in-frame clones only, minus some. Clone size and V and J calls were adopted from that table, with D and trimming inferred from the DNA. The sample contains some 200,000 clones, 80% to 90% of which appear only once. V was clipped by 5 bases and J by 1 base, with 15 bases between them. Per the germline V gene, CDR1 is MNHEY and CDR2 is SMNVEV (reference sequence). The CDR3 has 16 amino acids.

The material sequenced was peripheral blood. The chain combines TRBV27 with TRBJ2-4; D might be TRBD1 (5 bases). This TCR came from a woman aged 60-70 years with COVID-19, enrolled during active disease. CDR3 DNA: TGTGCCAGCAGTAGGACAATGAATGGGGCCAAAAACATTCAGTACTTC. Translated, it gives CASSRTMNGAKNIQYF.